This T cell receptor beta chain comes out of a study of monozygotic twins with inflammatory bowel disease. Study observations and caveats: IBD-affected twins scored below their healthy co-twins in TCRbeta diversity (inverse Simpson). Distinct T cell subtypes could not be told apart. Support was absent for any single strong signal or clonotype linked to IBD. Some repertoire variability may stem from patients' differing immunosuppressive treatments.

This CDR3 region has 15 residues. Per germline, CDR1 LGHDT and CDR2 YNNKEL (reference sequence). Concerning this clonotype itself: The antigen is not known.

From its re-call of the 5' RACE reads, TCRdb lists each CDR3 protein once, without DNA. Recorded here are just over 300,000 distinct CDR3 sequences; the top ten clones represent more than 4.5%. Sequenced material: blood. This clonotype originated in a human donor with ulcerative colitis or Crohn's disease, or a healthy co-twin of an affected twin (not recorded which). V is TRBV3-1 and J is TRBJ2-1; the TCRdb D gene call, TRBD1, has no DNA to confirm it. Here the CDR3 reads CASSQATTGTTVRFF.